This T cell receptor beta chain came from a study of control samples from healthy donors and cancer patients. Measured with immunoSEQ multiplex PCR; TCRdb has only the in-frame clones, and not every one. Among approximately 150,000 clones listed, 88% were seen once. Germline lookup yields CDR1 MNHEY and CDR2 SVGAGI. The CDR3 consists of 16 residues. V shed 0 bases, J shed 3 bases, and the junction held 2 bases outside the gene matches. The V call is TRBV6-5, the J call TRBJ2-3; 11 positions match TRBD2. The receptor's source is a man between 18 and 35 years old in good health. The sequenced sample consisted of blood. The CDR3 sequence is CASSYSLAGGTDTQYF. CDR3 sequence (DNA): TGTGCCAGCAGTTACTCCTTAGCGGGGGGGACAGATACGCAGTATTTT.